The clone carrying this TCR beta chain showed up many times. As yet, its antigen is unknown. These data belong to a study of early T cells in non-severe SARS-CoV-2 infection. Study-wide findings and caveats: CD4 and private specificities were missed by VDJdb matching, which favored anti-spike CD8 responses.

The V end was cut by 0 bases, the J end by 3 bases, with 7 bases between. CDR1 is SGHRS, CDR2 YFSETQ, per germline. The CDR3 contains 14 residues. Individual cDNA molecules were tagged with unique molecular identifiers, the study reported. TCRdb re-called the 5' RACE reads through MiXCR, storing one row per CDR3 protein. The table lists fewer than 120,000 distinct CDR3 sequences, roughly 12% of them singletons. This material consisted of whole blood, taken at baseline. The V and J genes are TRBV5-1 and TRBJ2-1; D gene uncertain. The receptor's source is an adult who was a healthcare worker with PCR-confirmed SARS-CoV-2 infection or an uninfected control (not recorded which). The DNA of the CDR3 is TGCGCCAGCAGCTTGGAAGGTGACTACAATGAGCAGTTCTTC. Translating gives CASSLEGDYNEQFF.